This entry lists 2 T cell receptor beta chains sequenced from one sample in a study of T-cell memory formation after mild COVID-19. TCRdb recomputed calls from the 5' RACE reads with MiXCR, one row per CDR3 protein. The sample lists roughly 500,000 distinct CDR3 sequences; roughly 20% were seen once. The material sequenced was PBMCs or a T cell subset sorted from them (not recorded which). These receptors all stem from an adult woman who had mild COVID-19 (a few samples of this study predate the infection). Cell type and time point are not known.

This sequence joins TRBV6-6 and TRBJ2-1; unclear D gene. The V end was cut by 2 bases, the J end by 7 bases, with 6 bases between. Germline V CDR1 and CDR2: MNHNY, SVGAGI (reference sequence). This CDR3 has 12 amino acids. CDR3 in amino acids: CASSYGWNEQFF. As DNA, the CDR3 is TGTGCCAGCAGTTACGGGTGGAATGAGCAGTTCTTC.

This clonotype has a handful of counts. J is TRBJ2-5 and V is TRBV6-2 or TRBV6-3; the D gene could be TRBD1 or TRBD2 (5 bases each). The CDR3 is 13 residues long. Trimming cost V 1 base and J 4 bases, with 7 bases left between them. The V gene's germline CDR1 is MNHEY and CDR2 SVGEGT. The CDR3 nucleotides read TGTGCCAGCAGTTACTGGGGGAGAGAGACCCAGTACTTC. Translating gives CASSYWGRETQYF.